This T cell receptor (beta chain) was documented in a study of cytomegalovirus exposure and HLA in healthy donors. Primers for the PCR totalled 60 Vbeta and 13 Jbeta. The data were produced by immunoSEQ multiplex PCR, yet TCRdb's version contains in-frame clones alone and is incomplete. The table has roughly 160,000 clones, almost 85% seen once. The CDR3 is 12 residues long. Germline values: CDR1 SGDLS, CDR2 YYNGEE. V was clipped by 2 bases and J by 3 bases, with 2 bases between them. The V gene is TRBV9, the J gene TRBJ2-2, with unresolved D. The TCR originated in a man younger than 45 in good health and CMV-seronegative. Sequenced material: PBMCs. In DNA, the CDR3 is TGTGCCAGCAGCGTCGACACCGGGGAGCTGTTTTTT. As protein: CASSVDTGELFF.